This T cell receptor (beta chain) was recovered during a study of T cell responses to AZD1222 COVID-19 vaccine (dated by TCRdb to 2020 to 2023). Concerning the study at large: A total of more than 230 trial participants underwent TCR sequencing, of whom about 200 had received two doses of AZD1222 and some 26 had received two doses of the MenACWY control vaccine. Trial participants were enrolled by age into 18-55, 56-69 and 70-plus year subgroups, with 148, 28 and 57 TCR-sequenced participants respectively.

As for this clone: Its recognized antigen is unknown. Base-call qualities are not available, and no considerably larger clone is one nucleotide away.

In light of the paper, this sample's time point label describes: about 28 days (+/-7) after the second vaccine dose. AZD1222 recipients given second doses at about 4 weeks or at about 12 weeks were pooled, since spike-specific TCR depth and breadth were not found to differ between the two schedules. The vaccinee samples were drawn from two UK trials, COV001 and COV002, one of which was a single-blind randomized controlled phase 2/3 trial testing AZD1222 (ChAdOx1 nCoV-19) in healthy adults. For TCRbeta chain sequencing, PBMC samples were collected from trial participants at day 0 and at day 28 after the second dose. Spanning cysteine to phenylalanine, the CDR3 consists of 14 amino acids. Only the CDR3 portion is preserved as DNA: 42 bases, with reading frame beginning at the first base. CDR1 and CDR2 are drawn from the germline V gene (reference sequence): SGHNT, YYREEE. V loses 0 bases of germline sequence and J loses 7 bases, and the interval between the two ends is 12 bases.

The CDR3 regions of human TCRbeta chains were analyzed by immunosequencing. The authors' pipeline ran thus. TCRs in the repertoires were compared against a reference library of SARS-CoV-2-specific TCRs that had been generated with the MIRA antigen-specificity platform. Breadth was defined as the fraction of unique TCRs that were SARS-CoV-2-associated, and depth was defined as the fraction of total T cells that were SARS-CoV-2-associated. Using the MIRA data, each spike-specific TCR was mapped to the spike region that the TCR reacts to and placed in a CD4 or CD8 class. Log10-transformed breadth and depth values were compared by one-way ANOVA with Sidak's multiple comparisons tests. TCRdb obtained this table from immuneACCESS and retained in-frame rearrangements with V and J assigned. These tables miss some clones; where compared with another copy, unresolved V genes account for less than half of the shortfall, and the remainder is unexplained. V, J and clone size reflect that table, while D and trimming were determined from the DNA. This sample lists 85,000 to 120,000 clones; about 90% were detected once. 6.5% to 10% of the sample is in the top ten clones.

Broader findings and caveats from the paper: The whole spike protein was spanned by vaccine-associated CD4 TCRs, and dominant responses were seen in regions 160-218 and 743-854. Most participants were white British and females outnumbered males, and the authors suggested that clonal diversity may have been underestimated. Only six AZD1222 recipients were SARS-CoV-2 seropositive at baseline, limiting conclusions about previously exposed vaccinees. Nearly half of unique spike-specific TCRs reportedly recognized epitopes outside regions mutated in the B.1.351 and B.1.1.7 variants. Because no samples from the day 14 peak response were available, repertoires could be characterized only after the peak T cell response. Spike-specific TCR breadth and depth rose significantly after two AZD1222 doses compared with day 0 and with MenACWY recipients. The 56-69-year group was small, and its depth increase did not reach significance, likely because of low power.

This sample comprised peripheral blood, obtained 28 days after the second AZD1222 dose. This sequence originates from an adult who received the AZD1222 COVID-19 vaccine. Recombination connected TRBV5-4 to TRBJ2-3, with no confidently assigned D gene. The nucleotide sequence is given as TGTGCCAGCAGCTTGGAGACCTCTATGTATACGCAGTATTTT. Translated, it reads CASSLETSMYTQYF.